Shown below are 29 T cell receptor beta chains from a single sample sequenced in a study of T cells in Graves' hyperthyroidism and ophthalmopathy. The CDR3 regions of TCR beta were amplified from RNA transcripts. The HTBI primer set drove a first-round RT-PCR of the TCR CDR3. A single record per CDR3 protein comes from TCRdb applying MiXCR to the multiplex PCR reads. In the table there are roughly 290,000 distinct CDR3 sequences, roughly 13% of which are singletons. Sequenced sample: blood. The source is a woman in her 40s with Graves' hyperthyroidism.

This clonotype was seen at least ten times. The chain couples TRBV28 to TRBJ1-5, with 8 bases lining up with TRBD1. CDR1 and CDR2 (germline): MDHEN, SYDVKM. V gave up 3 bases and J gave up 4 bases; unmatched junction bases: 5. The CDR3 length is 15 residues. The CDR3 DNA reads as TGTGCCAGCAGTTTCCGACAGGGGAGAAATCAGCCCCAGCATTTT. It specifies CASSFRQGRNQPQHF.

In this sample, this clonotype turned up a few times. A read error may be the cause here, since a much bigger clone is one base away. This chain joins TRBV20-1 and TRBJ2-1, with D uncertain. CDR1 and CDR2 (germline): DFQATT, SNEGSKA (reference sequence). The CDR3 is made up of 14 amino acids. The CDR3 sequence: CSALSLNRHNGQFF. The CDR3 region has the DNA TGCAGTGCCCTTTCTCTTAATCGCCACAATGGGCAGTTCTTC.

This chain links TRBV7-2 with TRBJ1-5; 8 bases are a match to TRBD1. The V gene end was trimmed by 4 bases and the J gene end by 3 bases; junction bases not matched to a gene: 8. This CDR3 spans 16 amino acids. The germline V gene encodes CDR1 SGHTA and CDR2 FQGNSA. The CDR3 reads CASSSGGQATNQPQHF. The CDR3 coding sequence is TGTGCCAGCAGCTCGGGGGGACAGGCCACCAATCAGCCCCAGCATTTT.

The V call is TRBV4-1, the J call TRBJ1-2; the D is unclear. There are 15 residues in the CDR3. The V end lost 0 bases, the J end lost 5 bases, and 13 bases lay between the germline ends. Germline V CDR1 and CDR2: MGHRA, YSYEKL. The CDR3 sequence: CASSQDTTRKYGYTF. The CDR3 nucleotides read TGCGCCAGCAGCCAAGACACCACCAGAAAATATGGCTACACCTTC.

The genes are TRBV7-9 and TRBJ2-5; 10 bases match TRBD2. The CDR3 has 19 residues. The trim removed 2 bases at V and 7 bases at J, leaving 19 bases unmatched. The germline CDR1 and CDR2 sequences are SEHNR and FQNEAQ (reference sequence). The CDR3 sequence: CASSLRIGTSAKGKVTQYF. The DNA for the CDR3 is TGTGCCAGCAGCTTAAGAATCGGGACTAGCGCCAAAGGGAAAGTGACCCAGTACTTC. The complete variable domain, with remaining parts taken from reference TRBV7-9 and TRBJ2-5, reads DTGVSQNPRHKITKRGQNVTFRCDPISEHNRLYWYRQTLGQGPEFLTYFQNEAQLEKSRLLSDRFSAERPKGSFSTLEIQRTEQGDSAMYLCASSLRIGTSAKGKVTQYFGPGTRLLVL.

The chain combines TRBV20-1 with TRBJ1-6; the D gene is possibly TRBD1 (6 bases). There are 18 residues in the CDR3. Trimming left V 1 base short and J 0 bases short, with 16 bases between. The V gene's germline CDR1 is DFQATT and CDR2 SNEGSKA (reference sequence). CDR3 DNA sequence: TGCAGTGCTAGAGGAAGGGACACCCGGAGCTCCTATAATTCACCCCTCCACTTT. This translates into CSARGRDTRSSYNSPLHF.

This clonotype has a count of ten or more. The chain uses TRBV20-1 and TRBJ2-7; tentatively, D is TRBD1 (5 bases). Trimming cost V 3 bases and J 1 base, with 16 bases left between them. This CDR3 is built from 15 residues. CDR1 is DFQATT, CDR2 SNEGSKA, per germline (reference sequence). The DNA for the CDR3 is TGCAGTGCTAGGCCACTAACAGGTACTTCCTACGAGCAGTACTTC. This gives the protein CSARPLTGTSYEQYF.

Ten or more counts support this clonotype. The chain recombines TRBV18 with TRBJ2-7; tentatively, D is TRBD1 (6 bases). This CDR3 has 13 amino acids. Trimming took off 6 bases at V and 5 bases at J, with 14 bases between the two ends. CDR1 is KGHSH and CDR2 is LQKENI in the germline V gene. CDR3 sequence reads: CASSLSGAHEQYF. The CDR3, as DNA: TGTGCCAGCTCGCTCTCAGGGGCCCACGAGCAGTACTTC.

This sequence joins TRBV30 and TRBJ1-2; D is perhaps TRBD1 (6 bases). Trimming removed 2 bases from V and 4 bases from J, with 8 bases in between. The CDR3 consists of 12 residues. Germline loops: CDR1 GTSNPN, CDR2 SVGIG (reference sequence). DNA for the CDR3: TGTGCCTGGAGTACAGGGCTCTATGGCTACACCTTC. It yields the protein CAWSTGLYGYTF.

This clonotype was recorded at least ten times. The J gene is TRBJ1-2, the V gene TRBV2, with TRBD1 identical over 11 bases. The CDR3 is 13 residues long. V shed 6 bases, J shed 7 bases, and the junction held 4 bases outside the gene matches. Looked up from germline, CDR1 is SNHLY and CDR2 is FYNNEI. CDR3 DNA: TGTGCCAGCAGCGGACAGGGGGCGTCTGGCTACACCTTC. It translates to CASSGQGASGYTF.

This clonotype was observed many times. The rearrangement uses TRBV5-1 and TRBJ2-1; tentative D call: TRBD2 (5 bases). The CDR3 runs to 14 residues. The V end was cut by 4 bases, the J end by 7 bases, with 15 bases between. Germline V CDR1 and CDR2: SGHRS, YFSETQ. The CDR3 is CASSHGLERNEQFF. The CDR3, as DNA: TGCGCCAGCAGCCACGGACTGGAGAGGAATGAGCAGTTCTTC.

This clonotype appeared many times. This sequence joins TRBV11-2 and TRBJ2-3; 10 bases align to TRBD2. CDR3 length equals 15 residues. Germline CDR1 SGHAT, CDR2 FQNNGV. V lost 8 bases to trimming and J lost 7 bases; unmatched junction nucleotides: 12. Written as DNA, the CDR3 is TGTGCCAGCGGCGATCTAGCGGGAGAGATGAATACGCAGTATTTT. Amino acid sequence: CASGDLAGEMNTQYF.

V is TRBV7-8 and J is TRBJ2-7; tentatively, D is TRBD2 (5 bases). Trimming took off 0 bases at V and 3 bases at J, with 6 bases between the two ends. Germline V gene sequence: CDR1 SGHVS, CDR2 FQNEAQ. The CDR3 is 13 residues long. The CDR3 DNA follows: TGTGCCAGCAGCTTAGCGGAGGACTACGAGCAGTACTTC. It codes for CASSLAEDYEQYF.

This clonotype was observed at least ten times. The CDR3 DNA follows: TGTGCCAGCAGTGGGGGTAGCGGATACCAAGAGACCCAGTACTTC. Protein: CASSGGSGYQETQYF. The chain carries TRBV2 and TRBJ2-5; D is perhaps TRBD2 (6 bases). The CDR3 runs 15 residues. V was trimmed by 4 bases and J by 0 bases, leaving 12 bases between them. CDR1 is SNHLY, CDR2 FYNNEI, per germline.

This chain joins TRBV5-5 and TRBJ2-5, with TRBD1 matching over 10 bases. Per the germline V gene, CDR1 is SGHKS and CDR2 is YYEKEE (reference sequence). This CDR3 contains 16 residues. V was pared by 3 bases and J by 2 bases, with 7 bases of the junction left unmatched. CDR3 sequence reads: CASSSGQGRGQETQYF. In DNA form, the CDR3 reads TGTGCCAGCAGCTCGGGACAGGGGCGAGGTCAAGAGACCCAGTACTTC.

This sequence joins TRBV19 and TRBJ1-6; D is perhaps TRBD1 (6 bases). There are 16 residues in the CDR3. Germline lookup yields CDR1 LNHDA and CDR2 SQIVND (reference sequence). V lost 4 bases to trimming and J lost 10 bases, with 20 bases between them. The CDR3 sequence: CASSKLQGTGRSPLHF. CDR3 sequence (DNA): TGTGCCAGTAGTAAATTGCAGGGGACGGGGAGGTCACCCCTCCACTTT.

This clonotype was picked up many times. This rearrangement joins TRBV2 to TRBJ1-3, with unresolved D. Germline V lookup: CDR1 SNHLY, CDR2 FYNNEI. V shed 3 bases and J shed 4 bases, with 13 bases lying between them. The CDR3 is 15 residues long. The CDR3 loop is CASSEHPSPGNTIYF. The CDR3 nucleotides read TGTGCCAGCAGTGAGCACCCCTCCCCCGGAAACACCATATATTTT. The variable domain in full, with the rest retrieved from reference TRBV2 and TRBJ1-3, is EPEVTQTPSHQVTQMGQEVILRCVPISNHLYFYWYRQILGQKVEFLVSFYNNEISEKSEIFDDQFSVERPDGSNFTLKIRSTKLEDSAMYFCASSEHPSPGNTIYFGEGSWLTVV.

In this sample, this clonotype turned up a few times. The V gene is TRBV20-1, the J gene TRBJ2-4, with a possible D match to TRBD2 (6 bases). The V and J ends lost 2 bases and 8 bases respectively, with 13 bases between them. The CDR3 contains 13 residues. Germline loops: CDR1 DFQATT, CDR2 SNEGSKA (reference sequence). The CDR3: CSARFGSSYIQYF. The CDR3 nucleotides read TGCAGTGCTAGATTCGGGAGTTCGTACATTCAGTACTTC.

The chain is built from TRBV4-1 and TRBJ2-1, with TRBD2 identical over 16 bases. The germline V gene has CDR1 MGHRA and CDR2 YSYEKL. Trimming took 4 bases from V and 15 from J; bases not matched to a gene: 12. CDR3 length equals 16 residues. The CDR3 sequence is CASSPPGTSGRASRFF. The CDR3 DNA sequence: TGCGCCAGCAGCCCGCCTGGGACTAGCGGGAGGGCCTCACGGTTCTTC.

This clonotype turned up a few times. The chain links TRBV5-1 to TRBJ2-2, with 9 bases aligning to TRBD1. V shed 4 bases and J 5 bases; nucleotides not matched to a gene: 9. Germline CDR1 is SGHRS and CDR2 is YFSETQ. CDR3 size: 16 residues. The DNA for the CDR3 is TGCGCCAGCAGCCCGAGGGCAGGACAGGGGACCGGGGAGCTGTTTTTT. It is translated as CASSPRAGQGTGELFF.

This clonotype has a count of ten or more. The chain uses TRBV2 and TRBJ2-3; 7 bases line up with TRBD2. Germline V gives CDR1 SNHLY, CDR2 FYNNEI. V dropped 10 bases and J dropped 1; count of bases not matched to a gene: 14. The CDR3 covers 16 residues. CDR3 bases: TGTGCCACACGTTTACTAGCGCTCGAAGGCACAGATACGCAGTATTTT. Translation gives CATRLLALEGTDTQYF.

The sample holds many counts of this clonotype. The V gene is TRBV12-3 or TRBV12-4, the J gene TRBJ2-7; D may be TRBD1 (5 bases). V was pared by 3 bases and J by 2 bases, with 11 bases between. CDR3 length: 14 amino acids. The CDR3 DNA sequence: TGTGCCAGCAGTTTTGGGGCCCCCCCCTACGAGCAGTACTTC. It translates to CASSFGAPPYEQYF.

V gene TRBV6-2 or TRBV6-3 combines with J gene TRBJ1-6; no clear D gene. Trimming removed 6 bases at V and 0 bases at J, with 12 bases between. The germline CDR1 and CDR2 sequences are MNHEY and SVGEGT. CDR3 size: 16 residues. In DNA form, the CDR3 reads TGTGCCAGCAGAGCTTTCCGGAGCTCCTATAATTCACCCCTCCACTTT. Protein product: CASRAFRSSYNSPLHF.

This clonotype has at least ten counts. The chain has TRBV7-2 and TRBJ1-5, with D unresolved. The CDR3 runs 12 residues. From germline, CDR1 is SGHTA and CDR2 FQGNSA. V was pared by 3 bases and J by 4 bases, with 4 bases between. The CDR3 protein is CASSFPNQPQHF. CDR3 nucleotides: TGTGCCAGCAGCTTCCCAAATCAGCCCCAGCATTTT.

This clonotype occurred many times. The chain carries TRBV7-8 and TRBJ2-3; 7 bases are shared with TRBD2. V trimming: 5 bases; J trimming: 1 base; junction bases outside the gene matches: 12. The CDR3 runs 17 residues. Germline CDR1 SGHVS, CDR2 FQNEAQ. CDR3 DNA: TGTGCCAGCAGCCTCATTTCGGGAGGTGGTGGCACAGATACGCAGTATTTT. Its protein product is CASSLISGGGGTDTQYF. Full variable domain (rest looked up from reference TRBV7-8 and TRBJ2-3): GAGVSQSPRYKVAKRGQDVALRCDPISGHVSLFWYQQALGQGPEFLTYFQNEAQLDKSGLPSDRFFAERPEGSVSTLKIQRTQQEDSAVYLCASSLISGGGGTDTQYFGPGTRLTVL.

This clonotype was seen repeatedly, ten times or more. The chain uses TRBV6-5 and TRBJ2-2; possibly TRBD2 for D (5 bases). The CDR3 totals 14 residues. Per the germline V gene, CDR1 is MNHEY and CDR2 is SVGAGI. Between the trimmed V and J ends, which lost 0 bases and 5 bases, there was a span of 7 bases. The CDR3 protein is CASSYSRRTGELFF. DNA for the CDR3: TGTGCCAGCAGTTACTCGCGGAGGACCGGGGAGCTGTTTTTT.

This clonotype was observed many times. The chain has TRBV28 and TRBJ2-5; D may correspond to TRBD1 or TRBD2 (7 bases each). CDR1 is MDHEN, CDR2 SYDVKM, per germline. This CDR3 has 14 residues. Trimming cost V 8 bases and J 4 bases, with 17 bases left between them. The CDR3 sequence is CASHTTGEGETQYF. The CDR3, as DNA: TGTGCCAGCCACACCACAGGGGAGGGAGAGACCCAGTACTTC.

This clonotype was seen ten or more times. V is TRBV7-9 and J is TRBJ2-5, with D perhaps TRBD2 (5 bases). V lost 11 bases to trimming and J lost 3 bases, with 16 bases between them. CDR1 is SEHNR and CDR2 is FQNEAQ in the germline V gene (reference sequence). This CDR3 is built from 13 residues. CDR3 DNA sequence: TGTGCCGTCCTCGGGATTGGAGAAGAGACCCAGTACTTC. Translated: CAVLGIGEETQYF.

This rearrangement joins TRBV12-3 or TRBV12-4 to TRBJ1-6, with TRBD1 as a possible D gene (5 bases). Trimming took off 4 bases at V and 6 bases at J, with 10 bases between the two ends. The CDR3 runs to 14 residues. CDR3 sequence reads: CASSSGLGNSPLHF. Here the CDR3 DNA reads TGTGCCAGCAGTTCGGGACTTGGTAATTCACCCCTCCACTTT.